The clone carrying this T cell receptor (beta chain) came up a few times. Its antigen is as yet unknown. The record originates from a study of T cell repertoires in cytomegalovirus infection. TCRdb fed the reads into MiXCR, producing one record per CDR3 protein. The table lists under 200,000 distinct CDR3 sequences, about 20% of them singletons. The study's findings and limits: Adding up the frequency of public TCR beta families identified people who carried CMV plus the relevant HLA. The ex vivo response was dominated by HLA-C-restricted CMV-specific TCR beta clonotypes.

Sequenced material: CD8+ T cells from cultured PBMCs, taken from culture after CMV antigen stimulation. This TCR came from a human donor in good health (CMV status not recorded). Some clones in this sample may be carry-over from other donors' samples.

In DNA, the CDR3 is TGTGCCAGCAGCCAGGGTGAGAGCCTGCGGGGGGCCGAACCTCGCCCCCTGCGGGAGACCCAGTACTTC. Translated, it gives CASSQGESLRGAEPRPLRETQYF. The chain couples TRBV7-2 to TRBJ2-5; 8 nucleotides align to TRBD2. CDR3 size: 23 residues. The germline V gene has CDR1 SGHTA and CDR2 FQGNSA. Losses at the gene ends were 5 bases for V and 5 bases for J; bases not matched to a gene: 34.